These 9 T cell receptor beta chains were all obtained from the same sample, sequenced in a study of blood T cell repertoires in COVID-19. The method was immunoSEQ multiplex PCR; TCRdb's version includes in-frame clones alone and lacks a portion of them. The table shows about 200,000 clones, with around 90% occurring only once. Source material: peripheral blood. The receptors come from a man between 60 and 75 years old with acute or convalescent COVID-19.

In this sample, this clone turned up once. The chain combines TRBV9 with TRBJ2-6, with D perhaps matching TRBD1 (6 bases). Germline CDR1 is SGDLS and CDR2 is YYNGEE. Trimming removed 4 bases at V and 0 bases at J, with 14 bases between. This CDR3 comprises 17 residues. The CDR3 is CASSLELGASGANVLTF. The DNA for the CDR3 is TGTGCCAGCAGCCTCGAATTGGGGGCCTCTGGGGCCAACGTCCTGACTTTC.

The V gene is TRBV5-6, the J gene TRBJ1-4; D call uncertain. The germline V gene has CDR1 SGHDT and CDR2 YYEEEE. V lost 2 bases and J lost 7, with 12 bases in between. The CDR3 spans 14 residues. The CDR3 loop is CASSFRLSGEKLFF. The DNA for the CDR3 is TGTGCCAGCAGCTTTCGGTTAAGCGGTGAAAAACTGTTTTTT.

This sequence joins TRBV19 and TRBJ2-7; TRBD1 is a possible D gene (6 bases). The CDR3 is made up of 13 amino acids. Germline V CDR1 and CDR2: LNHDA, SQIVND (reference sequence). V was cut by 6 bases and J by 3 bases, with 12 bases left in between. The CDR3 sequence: CASSRQEYYEQYF. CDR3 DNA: TGTGCCAGTAGCCGACAGGAGTACTACGAGCAGTACTTC.

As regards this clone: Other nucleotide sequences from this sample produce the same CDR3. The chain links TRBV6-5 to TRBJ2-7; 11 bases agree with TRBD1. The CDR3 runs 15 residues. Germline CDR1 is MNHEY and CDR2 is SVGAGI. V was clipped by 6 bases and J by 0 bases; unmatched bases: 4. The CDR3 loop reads CASRTGTGGSYEQYF. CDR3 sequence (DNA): TGTGCCAGCAGGACGGGGACAGGGGGCTCCTACGAGCAGTACTTC.

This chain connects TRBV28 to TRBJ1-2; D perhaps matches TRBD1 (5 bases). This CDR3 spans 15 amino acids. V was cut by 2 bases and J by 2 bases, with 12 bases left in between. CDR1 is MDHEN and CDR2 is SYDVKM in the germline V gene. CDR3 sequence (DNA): TGTGCCAGCAGTTTACCCAGGGTAGGGAACTATGGCTACACCTTC. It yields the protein CASSLPRVGNYGYTF.

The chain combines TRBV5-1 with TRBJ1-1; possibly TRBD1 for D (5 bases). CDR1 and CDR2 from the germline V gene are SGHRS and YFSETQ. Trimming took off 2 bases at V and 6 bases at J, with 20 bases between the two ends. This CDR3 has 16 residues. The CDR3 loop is CASSFSGGPTVAEAFF. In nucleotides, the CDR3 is TGCGCCAGCAGCTTCTCCGGGGGACCCACGGTGGCTGAAGCTTTCTTT.

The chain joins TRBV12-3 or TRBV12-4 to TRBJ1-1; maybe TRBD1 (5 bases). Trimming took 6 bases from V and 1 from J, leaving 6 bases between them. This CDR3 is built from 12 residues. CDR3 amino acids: CASRTGNTEAFF. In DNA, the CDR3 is TGTGCCAGCAGAACAGGGAACACTGAAGCTTTCTTT.

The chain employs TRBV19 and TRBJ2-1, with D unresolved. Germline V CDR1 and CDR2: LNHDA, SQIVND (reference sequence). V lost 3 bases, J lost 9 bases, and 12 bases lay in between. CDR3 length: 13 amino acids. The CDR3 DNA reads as TGTGCCAGTAGTATTCTCCCGGGTGGTGAGCAGTTCTTC. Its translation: CASSILPGGEQFF.

CDR3 sequence (DNA): TGTGCCAGCAGTGAGTCGGGACTAGCGGGGAGACAGGTAAATGAGCAGTTCTTC. Its translation: CASSESGLAGRQVNEQFF. The chain joins TRBV25-1 to TRBJ2-1; 13 nucleotides align to TRBD2. The germline CDR1 and CDR2 sequences are MGHDK and SYGVNS. The CDR3 extends over 18 amino acids. V was pared by 3 bases and J by 7 bases, with 12 bases of the junction left unmatched.